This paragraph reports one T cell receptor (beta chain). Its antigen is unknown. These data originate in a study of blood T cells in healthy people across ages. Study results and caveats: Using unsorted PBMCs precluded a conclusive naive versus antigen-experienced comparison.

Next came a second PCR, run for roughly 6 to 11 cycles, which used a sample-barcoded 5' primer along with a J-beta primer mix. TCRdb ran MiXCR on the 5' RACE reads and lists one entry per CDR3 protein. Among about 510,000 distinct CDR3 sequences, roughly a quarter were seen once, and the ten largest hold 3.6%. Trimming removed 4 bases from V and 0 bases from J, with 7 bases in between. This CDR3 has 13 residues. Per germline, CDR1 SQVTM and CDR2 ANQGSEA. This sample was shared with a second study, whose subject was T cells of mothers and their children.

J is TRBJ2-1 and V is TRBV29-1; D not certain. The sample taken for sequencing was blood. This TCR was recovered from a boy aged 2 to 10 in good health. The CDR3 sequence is CSVVVSSYNEQFF. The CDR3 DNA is TGCAGCGTTGTAGTCAGCTCCTACAATGAGCAGTTCTTC.